Below, 5 T cell receptor beta chains from the same sample are listed, as sequenced in a study of blood T cell repertoires in COVID-19. Sequencing was performed with immunoSEQ multiplex PCR; in TCRdb, only in-frame clones are kept and a portion is missing. The sample contains fewer than 150,000 clones, roughly 79% of which appear only once. Sequenced: peripheral blood. The origin of the receptors is a human donor in a cohort sampled during active COVID-19.

The rearrangement uses TRBV7-9 and TRBJ1-2; D gene uncertain. From germline, CDR1 is SEHNR and CDR2 FQNEAQ (reference sequence). Trimming stripped 5 bases from V and 6 bases from J, with 13 bases between. The CDR3 has 13 amino acids. The CDR3 nucleotides read TGTGCCAGCAGCCTTACTATGAGCGATGGCTACACCTTC. Translated: CASSLTMSDGYTF.

The chain uses TRBV18 and TRBJ2-3; D might be TRBD2 (6 bases). Trimming removed 6 bases from V and 1 base from J, with 14 bases in between. CDR3 length equals 15 residues. Germline values: CDR1 KGHSH, CDR2 LQKENI. The CDR3 DNA is TGTGCCAGCTCGTTCTCCGGGAGCGGCACAGATACGCAGTATTTT. It codes for CASSFSGSGTDTQYF. The complete variable domain, with remaining parts taken from reference TRBV18 and TRBJ2-3, reads NAGVMQNPRHLVRRRGQEARLRCSPMKGHSHVYWYRQLPEEGLKFMVYLQKENIIDESGMPKERFSAEFPKEGPSILRIQQVVRGDSAAYFCASSFSGSGTDTQYFGPGTRLTVL.

The table lists this clone with a few counts. The DNA for the CDR3 is TGTGCCAGCAGCCTGACAGGTCATAGCAATCAGCCCCAGCATTTT. This translates into CASSLTGHSNQPQHF. The chain is built from TRBV5-5 and TRBJ1-5, with D possibly matching TRBD1 (6 bases). The CDR3 is made up of 15 amino acids. In germline, CDR1 is SGHKS, CDR2 YYEKEE (reference sequence). The germline V and J ends were trimmed by 4 bases and 0 bases, with 11 bases remaining between them.

This clone was counted only a few times. The chain has TRBV7-9 and TRBJ2-1, with TRBD1 identical over 7 bases. The CDR3 runs to 14 residues. V lost 6 bases, J lost 1 base, and 3 bases stayed unmatched. Germline values: CDR1 SEHNR, CDR2 FQNEAQ (reference sequence). CDR3 nucleotides: TGTGCCAGCAGGAACAGGGGATCCTACAATGAGCAGTTCTTC. Translating it yields CASRNRGSYNEQFF. Filled out from reference TRBV7-9 and TRBJ2-1, the complete variable domain reads DTGVSQNPRHKITKRGQNVTFRCDPISEHNRLYWYRQTLGQGPEFLTYFQNEAQLEKSRLLSDRFSAERPKGSFSTLEIQRTEQGDSAMYLCASRNRGSYNEQFFGPGTRLTVL.

The genes are TRBV25-1 and TRBJ2-7; TRBD2 agrees at 9 bases. This CDR3 contains 11 residues. CDR1 is MGHDK, CDR2 SYGVNS, per germline. V shed 10 bases and J 6 bases; nucleotides not matched to a gene: 4. The DNA for the CDR3 is TGTGCCACTACGACTAGCGGCGAGCAGTACTTC. This encodes CATTTSGEQYF.